Listed below are T cell receptor beta chains from one sample, sequenced in a study of chemoradiotherapy in HPV16-positive cancers. Generated by immunoSEQ multiplex PCR, the TCRdb table keeps only in-frame clones and is missing some. Of some 10,000 clones listed, around 67% are singletons. This sample was gathered from a patient who underwent chemoradiotherapy. Source of these receptors: a human donor with HPV-associated anogenital cancer. The CDR3 runs from the conserved cysteine through the conserved F or W. D genes are given only for firm matches. A row's size may be missing; if present it is once, few, many or a size class.

d_gene,len,v_gene,j_gene,abundance,CDR3nt,CDR3aa
-,16,TRBV2,TRBJ1-1,-,TGTGCCAGCAGCCAAGAGCCCGGACAGCTGAACACTGAAGCTTTCTTT,CASSQEPGQLNTEAFF
TRBD1,21,TRBV27,TRBJ2-7,-,TGTGCCAGCAGTCTCTTCCGACTACAGGGGGCGCAGTCTGGGGGCGCTTACGAGCAGTACTTC,CASSLFRLQGAQSGGAYEQYF
-,13,TRBV28,TRBJ1-5,-,TGTGCCAGCAGTTTACCAGGGAGGAAGCCCCAGCATTTT,CASSLPGRKPQHF
-,14,TRBV4-1,TRBJ2-1,-,TGCGCCAGCAGCCAAATTGATAAGGTAAATGAGCAGTTCTTC,CASSQIDKVNEQFF
-,14,TRBV7-6,TRBJ2-5,once,TGTGCCAGCAGCCCGACCTCGGCCCAAGAGACCCAGTACTTC,CASSPTSAQETQYF
TRBD2,14,TRBV27,TRBJ2-7,once,TGTGCCAGCAGTTTAGCGGGAGCCCCCTACGAGCAGTACTTC,CASSLAGAPYEQYF
-,15,TRBV2,TRBJ1-1,once,TGTGCCAGCAGTGGGTCACGGGGCGTCTCCCTTGAAGCTTTCTTT,CASSGSRGVSLEAFF
TRBD2,15,TRBV7-2,TRBJ2-7,-,TGTGCCAGCAGCTTAGACGGCGGGAGGGCCGGGGAGCAGTACTTC,CASSLDGGRAGEQYF
-,12,TRBV28,TRBJ2-1,-,TGTGCCACCTTAGGCCCCTACAATGAGCAGTTCTTC,CATLGPYNEQFF
-,13,TRBV19,TRBJ1-1,-,TGTGCCAGTAGTGGGGGGGAGAACACTGAAGCTTTCTTT,CASSGGENTEAFF
TRBD1,15,TRBV9,TRBJ2-1,-,TGTGCCAGCAGCCTTGGACAGGGGTACTACAATGAGCAGTTCTTC,CASSLGQGYYNEQFF
TRBD2,15,TRBV18,TRBJ2-3,-,TGTGCCAGCTCACCACTAGCGGGAAGCACAGATACGCAGTATTTT,CASSPLAGSTDTQYF
TRBD1,16,TRBV7-9,TRBJ2-5,-,TGTGCCAGCAGCTTAGCGGTCACAGGGGGCGGTGAGACCCAGTACTTC,CASSLAVTGGGETQYF
-,14,TRBV28,TRBJ2-5,-,TGTGCCAGCAGTTATCAGGGGTTCCAAGAGACCCAGTACTTC,CASSYQGFQETQYF
-,14,TRBV5-1,TRBJ1-1,-,TGCGCCAGCAGCTTACGACTAATGAACACTGAAGCTTTCTTT,CASSLRLMNTEAFF
-,16,TRBV15,TRBJ1-6,-,TGTGCCACCACCCGGGATCGGGTTGGGGGCACGTCACCCCTCCACTTT,CATTRDRVGGTSPLHF
-,15,TRBV27,TRBJ2-2,-,TGTGCCAGCAGTTTAGGGGGAACGAACACCGGGGAGCTGTTTTTT,CASSLGGTNTGELFF
-,15,TRBV19,TRBJ1-5,once,TGTGCCAGTAGTATAACAGGGAAAAGCAATCAGCCCCAGCATTTT,CASSITGKSNQPQHF
TRBD1,18,TRBV18,TRBJ2-1,-,TGTGCCAGCTCACCGAAACTAAAATGGGACAGAATATACAATGAGCAGTTCTTC,CASSPKLKWDRIYNEQFF
-,16,TRBV19,TRBJ2-1,-,TGTGCCAGTAGTATAACCGCCGGGAACACCTACAATGAGCAGTTCTTC,CASSITAGNTYNEQFF
-,15,TRBV4-1,TRBJ2-5,-,TGCGCCAGCAGCCAGAAGGGGACATTCCAAGAGACCCAGTACTTC,CASSQKGTFQETQYF
-,14,TRBV28,TRBJ2-2,once,TGTGCCAGCAGTTTCTCAGGGTTCACCGGGGAGCTGTTTTTT,CASSFSGFTGELFF
-,14,TRBV9,TRBJ2-3,-,TGTGCCAGCAGCCTCAGGGGGGGCACAGATACGCAGTATTTT,CASSLRGGTDTQYF
-,13,TRBV30,TRBJ1-2,-,TGTGCCTGGAGTGAGGGGGGCAAATATGGCTACACCTTC,CAWSEGGKYGYTF
TRBD1,17,TRBV28,TRBJ1-5,-,TGTGCCAGCAGAGCTTCTGGGGGACAGGGCCAAAATCAGCCCCAGCATTTT,CASRASGGQGQNQPQHF
-,17,TRBV14,TRBJ1-3,-,TGTGCCAGCAGCCAAGCTGGTCAGTACAGTTCTGGAAACACCATATATTTT,CASSQAGQYSSGNTIYF
TRBD2,13,TRBV6-5,TRBJ2-7,-,TGTGCCAGCAGACTAACTAGCGGCAACGAGCAGTACTTC,CASRLTSGNEQYF
TRBD2,15,TRBV5-1,TRBJ2-7,-,TGCGCCAGCAGCTTGTACGAGCGGGGGTCCTACGAGCAGTACTTC,CASSLYERGSYEQYF
-,13,TRBV25-1,TRBJ1-1,-,TGTGCCAGCAGTGGACAATTTTGGACTGAAGCTTTCTTT,CASSGQFWTEAFF
-,11,TRBV20-1,TRBJ2-7,-,TGCAGCAGTGGGAGCGGAAACGAGCAGTACTTC,CSSGSGNEQYF
-,17,TRBV28,TRBJ2-7,-,TGTGCCAGCAGCACCCCGGCAGGGACCTTCCCTTCCTACGAGCAGTACTTC,CASSTPAGTFPSYEQYF
-,16,TRBV4-3,TRBJ1-6,-,TGCGCCAGCAGCAAAATCGGGGTATCCTATAATTCACCCCTCCACTTT,CASSKIGVSYNSPLHF
TRBD1,16,TRBV7-2,TRBJ2-1,-,TGTGCCAGCAGCTTAACCGGGACAGGGGGGTTCAATGAGCAGTTCTTC,CASSLTGTGGFNEQFF
-,14,TRBV27,TRBJ1-1,-,TGTGCCAGCAGTTTAAGACAGGCGAACACTGAAGCTTTCTTT,CASSLRQANTEAFF
-,12,TRBV6-6,TRBJ1-1,-,TGTGCCAGCACCCCAGTGAACACTGAAGCTTTCTTT,CASTPVNTEAFF
TRBD2,19,TRBV7-8,TRBJ2-4,-,TGTGCCAGCAGCCCGGACGGACTAGCGGCCACTGGGGGCAAAAACATTCAGTACTTC,CASSPDGLAATGGKNIQYF
TRBD1,15,TRBV27,TRBJ2-7,-,TGTGCCAGCAGTCCCCGACAGGGAGCTAACAACGAGCAGTACTTC,CASSPRQGANNEQYF
-,13,TRBV6-1,TRBJ1-1,-,TGTGCCAGCAGGGCGGACTGGAACACTGAAGCTTTCTTT,CASRADWNTEAFF
-,14,TRBV5-4,TRBJ1-2,-,TGTGCCAGCAGCTTAGACAGCGTCAACCCTGGCTACACCTTC,CASSLDSVNPGYTF
-,15,TRBV4-2,TRBJ2-7,few,TGTGCCAGCAGCCAAGTTGATTCTAGCTCCTACGAGCAGTACTTC,CASSQVDSSSYEQYF
TRBD2,18,TRBV11-3,TRBJ2-2,-,TGTGCCAGCAGCTCTGGGACTAGCGGGAGGGCAGGGACCGGGGAGCTGTTTTTT,CASSSGTSGRAGTGELFF
TRBD2,17,TRBV7-9,TRBJ2-3,-,TGTGCCAGCAGCTCCCCGATAGCGGGAGGGGCGGCAGATACGCAGTATTTT,CASSSPIAGGAADTQYF
TRBD2,18,TRBV11-1,TRBJ2-1,-,TGTGCCAGCAGGGGGACAGGGGGACTAGCGGGAGGGCCTGGGGAGCAGTTCTTC,CASRGTGGLAGGPGEQFF
TRBD1,17,TRBV5-3,TRBJ2-2,-,TGTGCCAGAAGCCTCGACCGACAGGGGGTAAACACCGGGGAGCTGTTTTTT,CARSLDRQGVNTGELFF